A single sample is the source of the 20 T cell receptor beta chains below, sequenced in a study of T cells after yellow fever vaccination. TCRdb independently ran MiXCR on the 5' RACE reads; one entry per CDR3 protein. The table records roughly 330,000 distinct CDR3 sequences, around 6.8% of them present only once. The material sequenced was PBMCs, taken about 41 days after the first yellow fever vaccination. Receptors originate from a young man who received the YFV17D yellow fever vaccine.

The CDR3 DNA reads as TGTGCCAGGGGCTCCGGGACACATTATGGCTACACCTTC. It is translated as CARGSGTHYGYTF. This rearrangement joins TRBV7-8 to TRBJ1-2; D is perhaps TRBD1 (6 bases). The germline V gene encodes CDR1 SGHVS and CDR2 FQNEAQ. V gave up 9 bases and J gave up 5 bases, with 16 bases separating them. This CDR3 is 13 amino acids long. Combining the CDR3 with reference TRBV7-8 and TRBJ1-2 gives the whole variable domain GAGVSQSPRYKVAKRGQDVALRCDPISGHVSLFWYQQALGQGPEFLTYFQNEAQLDKSGLPSDRFFAERPEGSVSTLKIQRTQQEDSAVYLCARGSGTHYGYTFGSGTRLTVV.

Ten or more counts support this clonotype. This chain's CDR3 is CASSETYEQYV. The CDR3 coding sequence is TGTGCCAGCAGTGAGACCTACGAGCAGTACGTC. The J gene is TRBJ2-7, the V gene TRBV6-1; D is undetermined. Per germline, CDR1 MNHNS and CDR2 SASEGT. This CDR3 has 11 residues. V lost 3 bases and J 2 bases, leaving 2 bases between the germline ends.

In its sample, this clonotype was seen a few times. J is TRBJ1-2 and V is TRBV7-9; no clear D. V lost 2 bases to trimming and J lost 6 bases, with 16 bases between them. The CDR3 contains 15 residues. The germline CDR1 and CDR2 sequences are SEHNR and FQNEAQ (reference sequence). In DNA form, the CDR3 reads TGTGCCAGCAGCTTAAAGGGCAGAGGGAAAGATGGCTACACCTTC. Encoded protein: CASSLKGRGKDGYTF.

The chain is built from TRBV4-2 and TRBJ2-3, with 8 bases fitting TRBD1. V dropped 4 bases and J dropped 2; count of bases not matched to a gene: 14. Germline lookup yields CDR1 LGHNA and CDR2 YNFKEQ. This CDR3 has 18 amino acids. The CDR3 nucleotides are TGTGCCAGCAGCCTCCCGCGGTCGGGGACAGGACTCACAGATACGCAGTATTTT. It codes for CASSLPRSGTGLTDTQYF.

The gene calls are TRBV27 and TRBJ2-3; D ambiguous. Trimming pared 8 bases from V and 8 bases from J, leaving 11 bases between. This CDR3 has 11 amino acids. From germline, CDR1 is MNHEY and CDR2 SMNVEV (reference sequence). The CDR3 reads CASGRWGTQYF. The CDR3 region has the DNA TGTGCCAGCGGCAGGTGGGGTACGCAGTATTTT.

The table lists this clonotype with a few counts. The chain recombines TRBV5-4 with TRBJ1-5; D might be TRBD1 (6 bases). CDR1 is SGHNT and CDR2 is YYREEE in the germline V gene (reference sequence). With 1 base removed from V and 9 bases from J, the gap between germline ends came to 8 bases. The CDR3 has 12 residues. CDR3 DNA: TGTGCCAGCAGCTTGTTAGGGGGGCCCCAGCATTTT. Protein sequence: CASSLLGGPQHF.

The table lists this clonotype with a few counts. The rearrangement joins TRBV5-6 to TRBJ2-1; TRBD2 matches 12 bases. V gave up 0 bases and J gave up 10 bases; unmatched junction bases: 11. Germline assignment: CDR1 SGHDT and CDR2 YYEEEE. The CDR3 is 17 residues long. CDR3: CASSLGGLILAGGEQFF. CDR3 coding DNA: TGTGCCAGCAGCTTGGGAGGGCTTATCCTAGCGGGGGGGGAGCAGTTCTTC.

This clonotype was seen ten or more times. The chain links TRBV6-1 to TRBJ2-3; D call uncertain. With 5 bases removed from V and 0 bases from J, the gap between germline ends came to 6 bases. Germline V gives CDR1 MNHNS, CDR2 SASEGT. The CDR3 covers 13 residues. The CDR3 region has the DNA TGTGCCAGCAGTCCAAAAAGCACAGATACGCAGTATTTT. Translation gives CASSPKSTDTQYF.

This clonotype was detected a few times. V is TRBV28 and J is TRBJ2-3, with a tentative D call TRBD1 (6 bases). The V gene's germline CDR1 is MDHEN and CDR2 SYDVKM. The V end was cut by 7 bases, the J end by 0 bases, with 17 bases between. The CDR3 is 16 amino acids. The CDR3 sequence is CASKQMDSVSTDTQYF. The CDR3 bases are TGTGCCAGCAAACAAATGGACAGTGTGAGCACAGATACGCAGTATTTT.

This clonotype was detected a few times. V and J are TRBV18 and TRBJ2-5, with 8 nucleotides matching TRBD2. Looked up from germline, CDR1 is KGHSH and CDR2 is LQKENI. This CDR3 contains 14 residues. Germline trimming cut 4 bases from V and 3 bases from J; bases unmatched to any gene: 4. Here the CDR3 reads CASSLTSGEETQYF. The CDR3, as DNA: TGTGCCAGCTCACTAACTAGCGGAGAAGAGACCCAGTACTTC.

This clonotype was seen a handful of times. The CDR3 DNA is TGTGCCAGCGGGACAGGGGTTTTCGACGAGCAGTACGTC. It yields the protein CASGTGVFDEQYV. V is TRBV6-6 and J is TRBJ2-7; 10 bases agree with TRBD1. Per germline, CDR1 MNHNY and CDR2 SVGAGI (reference sequence). The CDR3 runs to 13 residues. The ends lost 8 bases at V and 5 bases at J; junction bases unmatched: 6.

The CDR3 coding sequence is TGTGCCAGCAGCCAAGAATGGCGTTCCTGGGGGGAGACCCAGTACTTC. This gives the protein CASSQEWRSWGETQYF. The chain joins TRBV3-1 to TRBJ2-5; either TRBD1 or TRBD2 may fit D (5 bases each). This CDR3 region has 16 residues. Germline CDR1 is LGHDT and CDR2 is YNNKEL (reference sequence). Trimming took off 0 bases at V and 5 bases at J, with 16 bases between the two ends.

This clonotype was counted only a few times. The genes are TRBV7-8 and TRBJ2-7, with D possibly being TRBD1 (5 bases). Germline V gene data show CDR1 as SGHVS and CDR2 as FQNEAQ. Between the trimmed V and J ends, which lost 5 bases and 2 bases, there was a span of 13 bases. The CDR3 runs to 14 residues. CDR3 bases: TGTGCCAGCAGCCAATTGCAGGGTCCCTACGAGCAGTACGTC. It encodes CASSQLQGPYEQYV.

J is TRBJ2-2 and V is TRBV20-1; 8 bases are shared with TRBD2. In germline, CDR1 is DFQATT, CDR2 SNEGSKA (reference sequence). CDR3 length: 16 amino acids. The J segment lost 5 bases and the V segment lost 2 bases, leaving 10 bases of the junction unmatched. DNA for the CDR3: TGCAGTGCTAGAAGGCTAGCGGGTGGAACTACCGGGGAGCTGTTTTTT. This encodes CSARRLAGGTTGELFF.

In this sample, this clonotype turned up a few times. This chain uses TRBV20-1 with TRBJ2-7; D is ambiguous. Germline V CDR1 and CDR2: DFQATT, SNEGSKA (reference sequence). This CDR3 has 13 residues. V lost 6 bases to trimming and J lost 4 bases, with 16 bases between them. CDR3 DNA sequence: TGCAGTGCCGGAAATCCAGAATCGTACGAGCAGTACTTC. Translating gives CSAGNPESYEQYF.

The V and J genes are TRBV9 and TRBJ2-5; the D is unclear. Germline values: CDR1 SGDLS, CDR2 YYNGEE. The CDR3 extends over 15 amino acids. V lost 0 bases and J lost 4, with 13 bases in between. CDR3: CASSVAAGNRETQYF. CDR3 in DNA: TGTGCCAGCAGCGTAGCCGCTGGGAATAGAGAGACCCAGTACTTC.

The chain has TRBV7-9 and TRBJ1-1; TRBD1 might be the D (6 bases). The germline V and J ends were trimmed by 6 bases and 4 bases, with 15 bases remaining between them. CDR1 SEHNR and CDR2 FQNEAQ come from the germline V gene (reference sequence). This CDR3 is 14 amino acids long. CDR3 bases: TGTGCCAGCAGATACGGGGAAGGGGGCACTGAAGCTTTCTTT. Its protein product is CASRYGEGGTEAFF.

V gene TRBV12-3 or TRBV12-4 combines with J gene TRBJ2-2, with D possibly TRBD1 on 6 matching bases. V lost 4 bases, J lost 7 bases, and 16 bases lay in between. The CDR3 length is 15 residues. CDR3 DNA sequence: TGTGCCAGCAGTTCCACCACCAGGGGTAACGGGGAGCTGTTTTTT. Translating it yields CASSSTTRGNGELFF.

The gene calls are TRBV6-5 and TRBJ1-5, with a weak D call TRBD1 (5 bases). Germline V gene sequence: CDR1 MNHEY, CDR2 SVGAGI. Trimming removed 2 bases at V and 5 bases at J, with 10 bases between. CDR3 length equals 14 residues. The CDR3 DNA sequence: TGTGCCAGCAGTTACGGCTCGGGGGATCAGCCCCAGCATTTT. It specifies CASSYGSGDQPQHF.

A few counts support this clonotype. The chain's CDR3 is CASSKAGGRGDTQYF. CDR3 nucleotide sequence: TGTGCCAGCAGCAAAGCTGGGGGTCGGGGAGATACGCAGTATTTT. The V call is TRBV7-3, the J call TRBJ2-3, with D possibly called TRBD1 or TRBD2 (5 bases each). Trimming took 5 bases from V and 5 from J, leaving 17 bases between them. Per the germline V gene, CDR1 is SGHTA and CDR2 is FQGTGA. The CDR3 is 15 residues long.